The next 32 T cell receptor beta chains were all read from a single sample in a study of blood T cells in healthy people across ages. A second PCR, run for 7 to 11 cycles, used a sample-barcoded 5' primer plus a J-beta primer mix. TCRdb recomputed calls from the 5' RACE reads with MiXCR, one row per CDR3 protein. Here the sample spans fewer than 700,000 distinct CDR3 sequences, around 43% being singletons. The sequencing input was blood. The receptor set was obtained from an elderly man in good health.

This clonotype came up a few times. The V gene is TRBV29-1, the J gene TRBJ1-1; D unclear. Trimming took off 3 bases at V and 1 base at J, with 15 bases between the two ends. The CDR3 has 15 amino acids. CDR1 is SQVTM, CDR2 ANQGSEA, per germline. This chain's CDR3 is CSVDDGIGPNTEAFF. CDR3 DNA sequence: TGCAGCGTTGATGACGGGATAGGCCCGAACACTGAAGCTTTCTTT. The variable domain in full, with the rest retrieved from reference TRBV29-1 and TRBJ1-1, is SAVISQKPSRDICQRGTSLTIQCQVDSQVTMMFWYRQQPGQSLTLIATANQGSEATYESGFVIDKFPISRPNLTFSTLTVSNMSPEDSSIYLCSVDDGIGPNTEAFFGQGTRLTVV.

This clonotype was counted a few times. This chain links TRBV20-1 with TRBJ2-7, with 8 bases that match TRBD2. Germline V CDR1 and CDR2: DFQATT, SNEGSKA (reference sequence). J lost 2 bases, V lost 5 bases, and 8 bases had no gene match. The CDR3 is 14 residues long. This CDR3 is CSAGSGSGTYEQYF. The CDR3 DNA reads TGCAGTGCTGGGAGCGGGAGTGGCACCTACGAGCAGTACTTC.

The chain has TRBV27 and TRBJ2-1, with D uncertain. Matching the DNA end better, TRBJ2-7 makes the J call doubtful. Germline CDR1 MNHEY, CDR2 SMNVEV (reference sequence). The CDR3 has 15 residues. The CDR3 here is CASSFVRSSYNEQYF. In DNA form, the CDR3 reads TGTGCCAGCAGTTTTGTAAGGAGCTCCTACAATGAGCAGTACTTC.

This chain uses TRBV7-2 with TRBJ1-2; D remains ambiguous. With 1 base removed from V and 0 bases from J, the gap between germline ends came to 9 bases. Germline-derived CDR1 and CDR2 are SGHTA and FQGNSA. The CDR3 loop spans 15 amino acids. The DNA for the CDR3 is TGTGCCAGCAGCTTAGAGGATATTCCTAACTATGGCTACACCTTC. The encoded protein is CASSLEDIPNYGYTF.

The chain carries TRBV5-1 and TRBJ1-2, with D hard to call. Trimming took 0 bases from V and 2 from J, leaving 17 bases between them. Germline CDR1 is SGHRS and CDR2 is YFSETQ. The CDR3 loop spans 17 amino acids. In DNA form, the CDR3 reads TGCGCCAGCAGCTTGGCCTACTCCGGGGTACCCAACTATGGCTACACCTTC. It encodes CASSLAYSGVPNYGYTF.

Regarding this clonotype: Since a much larger clone is just one base distant, this may be a read error. The J gene is TRBJ1-1, the V gene TRBV25-1, with a possible D match to TRBD1 (5 bases). The CDR3 sequence is 12 residues long. Germline V gene lookup returns CDR1 MGHDK and CDR2 SYGVNS. Written as DNA, the CDR3 is TGTGCCAGCAGTCCAGGGCTCACTGAAGTTTTCTTT. It yields the protein CASSPGLTEVFF.

The V call is TRBV4-2, the J call TRBJ1-1; 8 bases match TRBD1. The CDR3 has 17 residues. With V trimmed by 6 bases and J by 5 bases, 17 bases remained unmatched. Germline V gene sequence: CDR1 LGHNA, CDR2 YNFKEQ. The DNA for the CDR3 is TGTGCCAGCAGTTTAGAAGGCTTTGGGCAGGGGGCTACTGAAGCTTTCTTT. Its protein is CASSLEGFGQGATEAFF.

Only a few counts were recorded for this clonotype. This chain links TRBV20-1 with TRBJ2-1, with D perhaps matching TRBD2 (6 bases). Trimming pared 0 bases from V and 15 bases from J, leaving 27 bases between. From germline, CDR1 is DFQATT and CDR2 SNEGSKA (reference sequence). CDR3 length: 16 residues. The chain's CDR3 is CSARDLGGNPSLPRFF. The CDR3 coding sequence is TGCAGTGCTAGAGATTTGGGCGGGAATCCGAGTCTCCCTCGGTTCTTC.

The chain links TRBV4-1 to TRBJ1-2; a possible D gene is TRBD1 (6 bases). Germline-derived CDR1 and CDR2 are MGHRA and YSYEKL. The CDR3 runs to 15 residues. The germline V and J ends were trimmed by 7 bases and 4 bases, with 19 bases remaining between them. The CDR3 sequence is CASTPTGAVSYGYTF. The CDR3 nucleotides read TGCGCCAGCACACCAACGGGGGCCGTGAGCTATGGCTACACCTTC.

The CDR3 coding sequence is TGTGCCACCAGTGAGAGTGGAGGACAGCCCCAGCATTTT. Translated: CATSESGGQPQHF. The chain combines TRBV24-1 with TRBJ1-5; D call uncertain. The CDR3 has 13 residues. Per germline, CDR1 KGHDR and CDR2 SFDVKD. V was trimmed by 4 bases and J by 7 bases, leaving 10 bases between them.

This chain joins TRBV10-3 and TRBJ2-4, with D unresolved. Germline V lookup: CDR1 ENHRY, CDR2 SYGVKD. Trimming cost V 2 bases and J 2 bases, with 7 bases left between them. This CDR3 region has 14 residues. CDR3 sequence reads: CAISEGGSKNIQYF. DNA of the CDR3: TGTGCCATCAGTGAGGGTGGGTCCAAAAACATTCAGTACTTC.

In the case of this clonotype: A much larger clone is a single base away; this may be a read error. The chain joins TRBV12-3 or TRBV12-4 to TRBJ1-3; D not certain. V was shortened by 5 bases and J by 2 bases, with 10 bases between the two germline ends. The CDR3 extends over 14 amino acids. CDR3 nucleotide sequence: TGTGCCAGCAGTGTGCAGAGCGCTGGAAACACCATATATTTT. Its protein product is CASSVQSAGNTIYF.

There are a few counts of this clonotype. CDR3 in DNA: TGCGCCAGCAGCTTGGCCGAGGTAGCGGGTAGGGTGGAGACCCAGTACTTC. This sequence encodes CASSLAEVAGRVETQYF. The chain has TRBV5-1 and TRBJ2-5, with TRBD2 identical over 7 bases. V lost 0 bases to trimming and J lost 5 bases; unmatched junction nucleotides: 13. CDR3 length equals 17 residues. The germline V gene has CDR1 SGHRS and CDR2 YFSETQ.

This clonotype came up a few times. The chain combines TRBV11-2 with TRBJ2-1, with D hard to call. The CDR3 loop spans 13 amino acids. Trimming pared 4 bases from V and 2 bases from J, leaving 6 bases between. Germline lookup yields CDR1 SGHAT and CDR2 FQNNGV. The CDR3 here is CASSCLPYNEQFF. The CDR3 DNA is TGTGCCAGCAGCTGCCTGCCCTACAATGAGCAGTTCTTC.

The V and J genes are TRBV6-2 or TRBV6-3 and TRBJ1-2, with D possibly being TRBD1 (5 bases). V lost 2 bases and J lost 2, with 12 bases in between. CDR1 is MNHEY, CDR2 SVGEGT, per germline. This CDR3 spans 15 amino acids. The CDR3 DNA reads TGTGCCAGCAGTTACGGGGGTAGCGGAAACTATGGCTACACCTTC. This sequence encodes CASSYGGSGNYGYTF.

This clonotype turned up a few times. This chain joins TRBV6-5 and TRBJ2-3; D possibly corresponds to TRBD1 (6 bases). Per germline, CDR1 MNHEY and CDR2 SVGAGI. CDR3 size: 13 residues. The V end lost 0 bases, the J end lost 14 bases, and 15 bases lay between the germline ends. CDR3 region: CASSYSRDTVPYF. The CDR3, as DNA: TGTGCCAGCAGTTACTCCCGGGACACGGTCCCGTATTTT.

This clonotype was counted a few times. This chain links TRBV12-3 or TRBV12-4 with TRBJ2-7, with 10 bases lining up with TRBD2. Germline trimming cut 5 bases from V and 7 bases from J; bases unmatched to any gene: 11. The CDR3 totals 15 residues. The CDR3 sequence is CASSQRAGGTLEQYF. The CDR3 DNA is TGTGCCAGCAGTCAGCGAGCGGGAGGGACGTTGGAGCAGTACTTC.

This clonotype turned up a few times. This chain uses TRBV19 with TRBJ2-5; TRBD1 or TRBD2 may be the D gene (5 bases each). V shed 5 bases and J shed 0 bases, with 13 bases lying between them. This CDR3 spans 15 amino acids. Germline V CDR1 and CDR2: LNHDA, SQIVND (reference sequence). The CDR3 sequence: CASSPQGVNQETQYF. Here the CDR3 DNA reads TGTGCCAGTAGTCCCCAGGGAGTCAACCAAGAGACCCAGTACTTC. The full variable domain, with the rest looked up from reference TRBV19 and TRBJ2-5, is DGGITQSPKYLFRKEGQNVTLSCEQNLNHDAMYWYRQDPGQGLRLIYYSQIVNDFQKGDIAEGYSVSREKKESFPLTVTSAQKNPTAFYLCASSPQGVNQETQYFGPGTRLLVL.

In its sample, this clonotype was seen a few times. The chain is built from TRBV13 and TRBJ2-1; 10 bases agree with TRBD2. The CDR3 consists of 16 residues. The V gene end was trimmed by 1 base and the J gene end by 6 bases; junction bases not matched to a gene: 6. Germline V CDR1 and CDR2: PRHDT, FYEKMQ (reference sequence). In nucleotides, the CDR3 is TGTGCCAGCAGCTTAGCGGGACTAGCGAACCTCAATGAGCAGTTCTTC. This translates into CASSLAGLANLNEQFF.

This clonotype was detected ten times or more. The chain employs TRBV5-1 and TRBJ2-5, with D perhaps matching TRBD2 (6 bases). Germline V gene lookup returns CDR1 SGHRS and CDR2 YFSETQ. With 4 bases removed from V and 5 bases from J, the gap between germline ends came to 15 bases. The CDR3 is 14 residues long. CDR3 sequence (DNA): TGCGCCAGCAGCCGAACCGGAGGGTGGGAGACCCAGTACTTC. Protein: CASSRTGGWETQYF.

This clonotype was detected a few times. V gene TRBV3-1 combines with J gene TRBJ2-2, with 8 positions matching TRBD2. Germline assignment: CDR1 LGHDT and CDR2 YNNKEL (reference sequence). This CDR3 spans 15 amino acids. V trimming: 3 bases; J trimming: 7 bases; junction bases outside the gene matches: 7. CDR3 sequence: CASSHSGSQGGELFF. In DNA form, the CDR3 reads TGTGCCAGCAGCCACAGCGGGAGTCAAGGCGGGGAGCTGTTTTTT.

This clonotype was picked up many times. This chain connects TRBV28 to TRBJ2-2; a possible D gene is TRBD1 (5 bases). CDR3 length: 15 amino acids. V was pared by 1 base and J by 0 bases, with 6 bases between. CDR1 is MDHEN, CDR2 SYDVKM, per germline. In DNA form, the CDR3 reads TGTGCCAGCAGTTTATACAGGCCGAACACCGGGGAGCTGTTTTTT. Protein: CASSLYRPNTGELFF.

This clonotype was seen a few times. The chain's CDR3 is CASMNGGAGDGKLFF. CDR3 nucleotide sequence: TGTGCCAGCATGAACGGAGGAGCCGGCGATGGAAAACTGTTTTTT. J is TRBJ1-4 and V is TRBV6-2 or TRBV6-3; D remains unclear. Between the trimmed V and J ends, which lost 7 bases and 10 bases, there was a span of 22 bases. This CDR3 spans 15 amino acids. Germline V gene sequence: CDR1 MNHEY, CDR2 SVGEGT.

This clonotype was found many times. Written as DNA, the CDR3 is TGTGCCAGCAGCTTATCCTATGGGGACGAGCAGTACTTC. This encodes CASSLSYGDEQYF. This chain uses TRBV7-2 with TRBJ2-7, with unresolved D. This CDR3 comprises 13 residues. Germline V gene lookup returns CDR1 SGHTA and CDR2 FQGNSA. V lost 2 bases and J 5 bases, leaving 10 bases between the germline ends.

In the case of this clonotype: This sequence may be a read error, since a much larger clone differs from it by one base. The chain uses TRBV12-3 or TRBV12-4 and TRBJ2-5; the D is unclear. This CDR3 has 13 amino acids. The V gene lost 8 bases and the J gene lost 4 bases, with 14 bases spanning the gap. CDR3 DNA sequence: TGTGCCAGCGGTTGTCTTCCCGGAGAGACCCAGTACTTC. It yields the protein CASGCLPGETQYF.

The chain carries TRBV5-1 and TRBJ2-6; 10 bases agree with TRBD1. The CDR3 runs 17 residues. Germline CDR1 is SGHRS and CDR2 is YFSETQ. Trimming cost V 0 bases and J 4 bases; bases outside gene matches: 4. CDR3 sequence reads: CASSLETGGAGANVLTF. The CDR3 DNA reads TGCGCCAGCAGCTTGGAGACAGGGGGCGCCGGGGCCAACGTCCTGACTTTC.

This clonotype has more than one count but fewer than ten. The chain recombines TRBV7-2 with TRBJ2-7, with 12 positions matching TRBD2. The V gene end was trimmed by 1 base and the J gene end by 4 bases; junction bases not matched to a gene: 8. Germline CDR1 SGHTA, CDR2 FQGNSA. The CDR3 is made up of 17 amino acids. The CDR3 DNA reads as TGTGCCAGCAGCTTAGTTGCGGGACTAGCGGGTGGGTACGAGCAGTACTTC. Encoded protein: CASSLVAGLAGGYEQYF. The full variable domain, rest sourced from reference TRBV7-2 and TRBJ2-7, is GAGVSQSPSNKVTEKGKDVELRCDPISGHTALYWYRQSLGQGLEFLIYFQGNSAPDKSGLPSDRFSAERTGGSVSTLTIQRTQQEDSAVYLCASSLVAGLAGGYEQYFGPGTRLTVT.

The chain carries TRBV27 and TRBJ2-5; 8 nucleotides align to TRBD1. With V trimmed by 7 bases and J by 11 bases, 15 bases remained unmatched. The CDR3 loop spans 14 amino acids. CDR1 is MNHEY and CDR2 is SMNVEV in the germline V gene (reference sequence). CDR3 DNA: TGTGCCAGCATCCTGCCGGGACAGGTGTTCAAGCAGTACTTC. Translating it yields CASILPGQVFKQYF.

This sequence joins TRBV9 and TRBJ2-4; D gene uncertain. Gene TRBJ2-7 matches the end of the DNA better, so the J call may be wrong. Germline CDR1 SGDLS, CDR2 YYNGEE. The CDR3 is made up of 16 amino acids. The CDR3 DNA follows: TGTGCCAGCAGCGTAGGAATAGGGCAAGTCCCCTACGAGCAGTACTTC. This gives the protein CASSVGIGQVPYEQYF.

This chain joins TRBV20-1 and TRBJ2-5; TRBD2 matches at 13 bases. With V trimmed by 4 bases and J by 11 bases, 16 bases remained unmatched. Germline V gives CDR1 DFQATT, CDR2 SNEGSKA (reference sequence). The CDR3 extends over 16 amino acids. Here the CDR3 reads CSATPRTSGRRDEQYF. The DNA for the CDR3 is TGCAGTGCTACTCCCAGGACTAGCGGGAGAAGGGATGAGCAGTACTTC.

In nucleotides, the CDR3 is TGTGCCAGCAACCCGCTTGGTGCGAGGGGAACAAGGGAGCAGTTCTTC. Its translation is CASNPLGARGTREQFF. The V call is TRBV11-2, the J call TRBJ2-1; perhaps D is TRBD1 or TRBD2 (5 bases each). The ends were cut back, 7 bases at V and 10 bases at J, with 26 bases in the middle. Germline values: CDR1 SGHAT, CDR2 FQNNGV. CDR3 length: 16 amino acids.

This clonotype was counted between two and nine times. V is TRBV25-1 and J is TRBJ2-3, with D perhaps matching TRBD1 (5 bases). V dropped 3 bases and J dropped 3 bases, with 10 bases sitting between them. The CDR3 runs 14 residues. CDR1 and CDR2 from the germline V gene are MGHDK and SYGVNS. The CDR3, as DNA: TGTGCCAGCAGTGATTCAGGGATGACAGATACGCAGTATTTT. Its protein product is CASSDSGMTDTQYF.